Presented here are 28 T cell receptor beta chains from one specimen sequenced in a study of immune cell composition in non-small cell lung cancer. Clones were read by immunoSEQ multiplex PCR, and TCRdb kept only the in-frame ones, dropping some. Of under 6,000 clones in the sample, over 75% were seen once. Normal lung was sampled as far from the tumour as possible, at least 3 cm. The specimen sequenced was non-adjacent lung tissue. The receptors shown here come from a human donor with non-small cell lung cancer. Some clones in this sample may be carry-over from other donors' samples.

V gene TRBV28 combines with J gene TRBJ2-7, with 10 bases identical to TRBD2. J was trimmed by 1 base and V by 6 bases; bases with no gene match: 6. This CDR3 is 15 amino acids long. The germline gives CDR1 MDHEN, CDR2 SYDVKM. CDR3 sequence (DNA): TGTGCCAGCAGGGAAAGCGGGAGGGCTTCCTACGAGCAGTACTTC. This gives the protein CASRESGRASYEQYF.

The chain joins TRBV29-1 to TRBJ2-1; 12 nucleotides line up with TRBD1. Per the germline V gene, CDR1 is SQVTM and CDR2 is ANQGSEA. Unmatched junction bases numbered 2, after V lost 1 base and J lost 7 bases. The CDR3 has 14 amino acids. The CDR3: CSVEGGQGANEQFF. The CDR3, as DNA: TGCAGCGTTGAAGGGGGACAGGGGGCGAATGAGCAGTTCTTC.

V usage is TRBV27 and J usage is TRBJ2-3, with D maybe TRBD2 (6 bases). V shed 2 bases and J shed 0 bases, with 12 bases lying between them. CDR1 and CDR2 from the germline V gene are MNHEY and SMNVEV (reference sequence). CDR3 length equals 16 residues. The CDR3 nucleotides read TGTGCCAGCAGTTTAAGGCGCGGGGTTAGCACAGATACGCAGTATTTT. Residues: CASSLRRGVSTDTQYF.

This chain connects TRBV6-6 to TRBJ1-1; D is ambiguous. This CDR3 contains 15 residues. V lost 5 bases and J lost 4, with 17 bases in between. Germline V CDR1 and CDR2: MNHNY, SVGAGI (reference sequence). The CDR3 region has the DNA TGTGCCAGCAGTCGAGCCATACTAGACGGCACTGAAGCTTTCTTT. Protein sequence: CASSRAILDGTEAFF.

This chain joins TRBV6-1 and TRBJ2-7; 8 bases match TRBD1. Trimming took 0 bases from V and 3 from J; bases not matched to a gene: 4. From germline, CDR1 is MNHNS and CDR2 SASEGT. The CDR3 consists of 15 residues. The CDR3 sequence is CASSEARQGIYEQYF. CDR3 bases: TGTGCCAGCAGTGAAGCCCGACAGGGGATCTACGAGCAGTACTTC.

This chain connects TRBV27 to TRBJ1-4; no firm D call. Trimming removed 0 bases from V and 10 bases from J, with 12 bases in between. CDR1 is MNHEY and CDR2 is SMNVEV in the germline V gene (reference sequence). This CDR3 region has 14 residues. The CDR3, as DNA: TGTGCCAGCAGTTTATCCTCTTATCCCGTAAAACTGTTTTTT. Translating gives CASSLSSYPVKLFF.

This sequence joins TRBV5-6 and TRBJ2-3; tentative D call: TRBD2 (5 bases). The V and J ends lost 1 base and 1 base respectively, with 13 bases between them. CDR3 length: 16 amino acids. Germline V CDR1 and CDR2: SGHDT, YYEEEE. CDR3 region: CASSLLASWGTDTQYF. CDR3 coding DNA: TGTGCCAGCAGCTTGCTGGCTAGCTGGGGCACAGATACGCAGTATTTT.

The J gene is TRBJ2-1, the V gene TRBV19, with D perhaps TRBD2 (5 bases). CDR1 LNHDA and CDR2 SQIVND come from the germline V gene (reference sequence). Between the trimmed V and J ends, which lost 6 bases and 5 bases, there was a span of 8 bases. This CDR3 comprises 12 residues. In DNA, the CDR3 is TGTGCCAGTAGCCCCGGGGACAATGAGCAGTTCTTC. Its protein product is CASSPGDNEQFF.

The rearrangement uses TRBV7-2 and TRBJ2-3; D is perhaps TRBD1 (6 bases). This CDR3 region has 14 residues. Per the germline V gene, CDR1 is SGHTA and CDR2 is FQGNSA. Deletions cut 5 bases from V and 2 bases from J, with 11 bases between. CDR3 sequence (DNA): TGTGCCAGCAGCCGTGGACAGATCACAGATACGCAGTATTTT. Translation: CASSRGQITDTQYF.

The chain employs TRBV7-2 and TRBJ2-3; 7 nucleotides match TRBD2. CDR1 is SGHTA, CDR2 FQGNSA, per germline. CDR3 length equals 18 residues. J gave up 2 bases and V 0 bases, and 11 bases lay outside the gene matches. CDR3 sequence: CASSLALRRETVTDTQYF. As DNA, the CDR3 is TGTGCCAGCAGCTTAGCGCTAAGGCGGGAGACCGTCACAGATACGCAGTATTTT.

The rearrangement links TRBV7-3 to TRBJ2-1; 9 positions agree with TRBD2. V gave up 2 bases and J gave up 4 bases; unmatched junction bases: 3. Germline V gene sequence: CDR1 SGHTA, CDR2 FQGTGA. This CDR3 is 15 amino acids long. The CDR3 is CASSLRLAGYNEQFF. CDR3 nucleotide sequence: TGTGCCAGCAGCTTACGGCTAGCGGGGTACAATGAGCAGTTCTTC.

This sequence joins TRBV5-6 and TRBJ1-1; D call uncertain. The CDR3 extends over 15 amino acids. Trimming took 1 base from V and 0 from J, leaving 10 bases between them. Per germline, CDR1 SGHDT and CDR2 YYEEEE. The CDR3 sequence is CASSLRLLMNTEAFF. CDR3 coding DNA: TGTGCCAGCAGCTTGCGACTACTGATGAACACTGAAGCTTTCTTT.

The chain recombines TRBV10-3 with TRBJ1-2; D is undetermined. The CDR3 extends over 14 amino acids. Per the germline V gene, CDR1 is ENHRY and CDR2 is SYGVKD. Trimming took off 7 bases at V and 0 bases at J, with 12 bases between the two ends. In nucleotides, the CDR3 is TGTGCCATCACTAGTGGCAGCTCTAACTATGGCTACACCTTC. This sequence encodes CAITSGSSNYGYTF.

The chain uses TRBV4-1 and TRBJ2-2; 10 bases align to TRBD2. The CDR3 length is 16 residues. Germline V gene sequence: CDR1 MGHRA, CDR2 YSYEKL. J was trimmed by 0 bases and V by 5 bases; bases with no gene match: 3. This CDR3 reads CASSLTSGANTGELFF. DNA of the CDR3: TGCGCCAGCAGCTTAACTAGCGGGGCGAACACCGGGGAGCTGTTTTTT.

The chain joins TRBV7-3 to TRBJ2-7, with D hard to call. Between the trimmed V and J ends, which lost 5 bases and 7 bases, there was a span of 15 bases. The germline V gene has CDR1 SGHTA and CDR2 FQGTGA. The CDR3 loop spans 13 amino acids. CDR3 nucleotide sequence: TGTGCCAGCAGCCCCGGCGGATCTCGGGAGCAGTACTTC. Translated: CASSPGGSREQYF.

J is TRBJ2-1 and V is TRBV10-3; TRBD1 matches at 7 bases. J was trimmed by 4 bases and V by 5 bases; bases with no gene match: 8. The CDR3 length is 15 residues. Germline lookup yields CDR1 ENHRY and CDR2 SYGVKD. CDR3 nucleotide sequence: TGTGCCATCAGTTTTACAGGGGACCTTTACAATGAGCAGTTCTTC. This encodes CAISFTGDLYNEQFF.

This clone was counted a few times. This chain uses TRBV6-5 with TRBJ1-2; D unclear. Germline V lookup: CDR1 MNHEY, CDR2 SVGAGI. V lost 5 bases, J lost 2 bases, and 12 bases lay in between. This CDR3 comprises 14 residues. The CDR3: CASSPSVLNYGYTF. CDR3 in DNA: TGTGCCAGCAGTCCGTCCGTCCTCAACTATGGCTACACCTTC.

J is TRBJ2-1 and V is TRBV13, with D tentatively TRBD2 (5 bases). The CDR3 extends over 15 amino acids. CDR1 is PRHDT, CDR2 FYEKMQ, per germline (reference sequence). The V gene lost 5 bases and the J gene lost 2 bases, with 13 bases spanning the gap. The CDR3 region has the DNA TGTGCCAGCAGCGCCACCCGGGGTCCCTACAATGAGCAGTTCTTC. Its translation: CASSATRGPYNEQFF.

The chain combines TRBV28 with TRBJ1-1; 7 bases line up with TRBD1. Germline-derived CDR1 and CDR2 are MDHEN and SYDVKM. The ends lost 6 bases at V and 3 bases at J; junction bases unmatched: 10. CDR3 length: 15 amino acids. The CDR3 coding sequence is TGTGCCAGCAGCCCGTTCGACAGGGCGTACACTGAAGCTTTCTTT. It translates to CASSPFDRAYTEAFF.

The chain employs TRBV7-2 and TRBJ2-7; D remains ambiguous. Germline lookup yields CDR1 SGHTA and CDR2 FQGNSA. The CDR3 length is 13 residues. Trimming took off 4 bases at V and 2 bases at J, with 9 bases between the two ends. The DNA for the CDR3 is TGTGCCAGCAGCTCTGGGCCGACCTACGAGCAGTACTTC. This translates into CASSSGPTYEQYF.

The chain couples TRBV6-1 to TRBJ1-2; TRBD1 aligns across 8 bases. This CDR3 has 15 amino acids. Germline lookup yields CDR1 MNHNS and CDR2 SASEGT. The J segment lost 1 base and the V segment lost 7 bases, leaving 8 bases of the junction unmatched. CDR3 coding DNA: TGTGCCAGCACTCGTGGGACAGGCCTTAACTATGGCTACACCTTC. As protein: CASTRGTGLNYGYTF.

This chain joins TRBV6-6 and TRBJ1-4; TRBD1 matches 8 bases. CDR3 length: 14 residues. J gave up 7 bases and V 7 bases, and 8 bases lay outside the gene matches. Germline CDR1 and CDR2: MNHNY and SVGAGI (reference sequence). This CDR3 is CASTSDRGGEKLFF. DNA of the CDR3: TGTGCCAGCACCTCCGACAGGGGCGGTGAAAAACTGTTTTTT.

CDR3 protein: CASSLARGTGEETQYF. In DNA, the CDR3 is TGTGCCAGCAGCTTAGCGCGAGGGACAGGGGAGGAGACCCAGTACTTC. The rearrangement uses TRBV7-9 and TRBJ2-5; TRBD1 aligns across 10 bases. This CDR3 spans 16 amino acids. J was trimmed by 5 bases and V by 0 bases; bases with no gene match: 6. Germline V gives CDR1 SEHNR, CDR2 FQNEAQ (reference sequence).

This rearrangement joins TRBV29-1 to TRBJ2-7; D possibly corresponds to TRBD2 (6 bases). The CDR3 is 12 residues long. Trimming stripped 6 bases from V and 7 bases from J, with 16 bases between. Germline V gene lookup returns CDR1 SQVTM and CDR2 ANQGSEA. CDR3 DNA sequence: TGCAGCGTCGCAGTCGGGGGACGGGAGCAGTACTTC. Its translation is CSVAVGGREQYF.

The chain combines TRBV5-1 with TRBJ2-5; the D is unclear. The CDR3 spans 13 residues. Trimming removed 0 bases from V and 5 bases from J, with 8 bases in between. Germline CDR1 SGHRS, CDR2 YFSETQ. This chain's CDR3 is CASSLGAAETQYF. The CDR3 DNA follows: TGCGCCAGCAGCTTGGGGGCCGCGGAGACCCAGTACTTC.

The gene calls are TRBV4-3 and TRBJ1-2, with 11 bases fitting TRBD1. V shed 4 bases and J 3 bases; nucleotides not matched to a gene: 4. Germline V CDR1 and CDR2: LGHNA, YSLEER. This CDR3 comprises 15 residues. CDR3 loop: CASSLGTGGDYGYTF. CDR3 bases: TGCGCCAGCAGCCTGGGGACAGGGGGGGACTATGGCTACACCTTC.

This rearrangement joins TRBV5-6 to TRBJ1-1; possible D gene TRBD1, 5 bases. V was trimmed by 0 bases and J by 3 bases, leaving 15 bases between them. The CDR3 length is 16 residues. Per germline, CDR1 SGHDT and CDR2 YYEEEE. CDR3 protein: CASSLGGQTAHTEAFF. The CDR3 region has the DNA TGTGCCAGCAGCTTGGGGGGCCAGACGGCCCACACTGAAGCTTTCTTT.

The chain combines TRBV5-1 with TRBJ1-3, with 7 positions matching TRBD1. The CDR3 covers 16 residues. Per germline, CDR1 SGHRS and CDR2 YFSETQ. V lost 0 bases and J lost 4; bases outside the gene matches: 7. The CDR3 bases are TGCGCCAGCAGCTTGGCCGGTCAGGGGGTCGGAAACACCATATATTTT. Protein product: CASSLAGQGVGNTIYF.